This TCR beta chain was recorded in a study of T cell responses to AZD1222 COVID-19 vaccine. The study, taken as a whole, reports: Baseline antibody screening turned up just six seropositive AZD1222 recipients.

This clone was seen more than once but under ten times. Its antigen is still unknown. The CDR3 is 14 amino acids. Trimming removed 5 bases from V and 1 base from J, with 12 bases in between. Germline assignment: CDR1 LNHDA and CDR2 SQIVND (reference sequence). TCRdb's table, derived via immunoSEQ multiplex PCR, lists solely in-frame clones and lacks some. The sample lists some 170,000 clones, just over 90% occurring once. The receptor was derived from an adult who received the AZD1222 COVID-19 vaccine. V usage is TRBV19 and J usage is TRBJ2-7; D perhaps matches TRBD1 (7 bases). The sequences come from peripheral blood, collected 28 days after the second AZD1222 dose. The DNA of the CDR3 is TGTGCCAGTAGTCGCGGGACAGTTTCCTACGAGCAGTACTTC. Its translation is CASSRGTVSYEQYF.